This T cell receptor (beta chain) was recorded in a study of blood T cell dynamics during melanoma immunotherapy. Overall study findings and caveats: PBMC repertoires of eventual disease-control patients split at W3 into clonality or diversity gains.

Here immunoSEQ multiplex PCR was the method, and the copy in TCRdb shows in-frame clones only, minus some. The sample yields 7,800 or so clones, roughly 86% seen once. V was clipped by 10 bases and J by 0 bases, with 13 bases between them. Germline-derived CDR1 and CDR2 are MDHEN and SYDVKM. The CDR3 is made up of 14 amino acids. The time point is: week 3, after first cycle of checkpoint inhibitor. Blood was drawn before treatment and at week 3 after checkpoint blockade. Comments on this clone: Antigen unknown.

Sequenced here: blood, sampled from a patient treated with checkpoint blockade. The gene calls are TRBV28 and TRBJ1-3; D unresolved. This TCR was sampled from a human donor with melanoma. This chain's CDR3 is CATNSGGSGNTIYF. CDR3 nucleotide sequence: TGTGCCACCAATTCAGGCGGCTCTGGAAACACCATATATTTT.